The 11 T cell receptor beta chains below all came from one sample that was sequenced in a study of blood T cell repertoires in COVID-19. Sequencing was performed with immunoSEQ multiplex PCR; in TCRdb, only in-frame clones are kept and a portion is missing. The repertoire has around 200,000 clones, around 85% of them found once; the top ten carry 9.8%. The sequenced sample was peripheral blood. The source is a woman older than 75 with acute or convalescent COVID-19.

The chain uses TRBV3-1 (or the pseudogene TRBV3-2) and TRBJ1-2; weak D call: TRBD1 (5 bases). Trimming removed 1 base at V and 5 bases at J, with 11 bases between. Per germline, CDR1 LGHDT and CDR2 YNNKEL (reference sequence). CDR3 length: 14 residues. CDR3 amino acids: CASSQGLQDYGYTF. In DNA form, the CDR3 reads TGTGCCAGCAGCCAAGGTTTACAGGATTATGGCTACACCTTC.

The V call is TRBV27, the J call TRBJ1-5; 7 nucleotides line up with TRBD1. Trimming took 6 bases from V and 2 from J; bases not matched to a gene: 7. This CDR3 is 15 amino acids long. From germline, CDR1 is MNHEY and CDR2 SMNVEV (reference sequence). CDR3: CASSPIGQGNQPQHF. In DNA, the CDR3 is TGTGCCAGCAGCCCTATAGGACAGGGCAATCAGCCCCAGCATTTT.

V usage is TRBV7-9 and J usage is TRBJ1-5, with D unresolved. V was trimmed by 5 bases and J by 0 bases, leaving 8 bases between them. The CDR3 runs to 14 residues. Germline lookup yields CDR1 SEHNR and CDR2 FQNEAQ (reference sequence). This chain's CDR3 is CASSLTYSNQPQHF. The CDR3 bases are TGTGCCAGCAGCCTAACTTATAGCAATCAGCCCCAGCATTTT.

In DNA, the CDR3 is TGTGCCAGCAGCTCCGGACCAGGCACTAGCGCGCAAGAGACCCAGTACTTC. This codes for CASSSGPGTSAQETQYF. The V call is TRBV7-9, the J call TRBJ2-5; 7 nucleotides align to TRBD2. CDR3 length: 17 amino acids. Germline values: CDR1 SEHNR, CDR2 FQNEAQ (reference sequence). V shed 4 bases and J 2 bases; nucleotides not matched to a gene: 13.

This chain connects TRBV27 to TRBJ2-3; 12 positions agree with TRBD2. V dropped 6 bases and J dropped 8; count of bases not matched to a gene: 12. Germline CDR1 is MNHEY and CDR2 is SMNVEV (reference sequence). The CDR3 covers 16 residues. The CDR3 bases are TGTGCCAGCAGGCAACTAGCGGGAGGCCCCTCGGGTACGCAGTATTTT. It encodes CASRQLAGGPSGTQYF.

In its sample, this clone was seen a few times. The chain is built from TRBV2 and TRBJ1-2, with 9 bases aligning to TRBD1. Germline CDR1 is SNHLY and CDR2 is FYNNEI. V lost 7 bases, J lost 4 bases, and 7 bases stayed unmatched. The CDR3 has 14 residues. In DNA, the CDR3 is TGTGCCAGCAAGGACAGGGGAGGGGGCTATGGCTACACCTTC. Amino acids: CASKDRGGGYGYTF.

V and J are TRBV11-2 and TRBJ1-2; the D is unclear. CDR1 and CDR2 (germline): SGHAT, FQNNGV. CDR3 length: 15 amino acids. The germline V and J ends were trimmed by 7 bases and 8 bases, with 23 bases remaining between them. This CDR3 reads CASTQGRGRFLGYTF. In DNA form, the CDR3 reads TGTGCCAGCACCCAAGGTCGGGGTCGGTTTCTAGGCTACACCTTC.

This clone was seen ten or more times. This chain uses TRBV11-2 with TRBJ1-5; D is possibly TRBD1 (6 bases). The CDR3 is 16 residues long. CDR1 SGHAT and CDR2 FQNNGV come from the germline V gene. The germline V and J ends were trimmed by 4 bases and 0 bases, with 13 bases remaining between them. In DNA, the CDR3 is TGTGCCAGCAGCTCGCTACAGGGTCCTAGCAATCAGCCCCAGCATTTT. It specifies CASSSLQGPSNQPQHF. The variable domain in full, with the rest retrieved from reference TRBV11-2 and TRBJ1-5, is EAGVAQSPRYKIIEKRQSVAFWCNPISGHATLYWYQQILGQGPKLLIQFQNNGVVDDSQLPKDRFSAERLKGVDSTLKIQPAKLEDSAVYLCASSSLQGPSNQPQHFGDGTRLSIL.

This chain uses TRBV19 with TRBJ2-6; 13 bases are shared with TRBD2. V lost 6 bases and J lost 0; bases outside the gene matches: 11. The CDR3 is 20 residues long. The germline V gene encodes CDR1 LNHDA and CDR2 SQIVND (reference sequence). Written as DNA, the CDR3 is TGTGCCAGTAGCAGAACTAGCGGGAGGGCCCATGGCTCTGGGGCCAACGTCCTGACTTTC. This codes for CASSRTSGRAHGSGANVLTF. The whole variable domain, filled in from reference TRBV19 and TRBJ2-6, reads DGGITQSPKYLFRKEGQNVTLSCEQNLNHDAMYWYRQDPGQGLRLIYYSQIVNDFQKGDIAEGYSVSREKKESFPLTVTSAQKNPTAFYLCASSRTSGRAHGSGANVLTFGAGSRLTVL.

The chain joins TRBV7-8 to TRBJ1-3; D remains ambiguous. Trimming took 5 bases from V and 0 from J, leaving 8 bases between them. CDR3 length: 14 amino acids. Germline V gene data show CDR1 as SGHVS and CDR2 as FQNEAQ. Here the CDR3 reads CASSHTNSGNTIYF. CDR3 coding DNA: TGTGCCAGCAGCCACACTAACTCTGGAAACACCATATATTTT.

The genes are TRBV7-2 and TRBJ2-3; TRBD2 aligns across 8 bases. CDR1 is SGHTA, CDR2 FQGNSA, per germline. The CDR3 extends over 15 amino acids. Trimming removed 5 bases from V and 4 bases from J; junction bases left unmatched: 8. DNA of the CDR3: TGTGCCAGCAGCCCCGGACTAGCTAGGGCAGATACGCAGTATTTT. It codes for CASSPGLARADTQYF.